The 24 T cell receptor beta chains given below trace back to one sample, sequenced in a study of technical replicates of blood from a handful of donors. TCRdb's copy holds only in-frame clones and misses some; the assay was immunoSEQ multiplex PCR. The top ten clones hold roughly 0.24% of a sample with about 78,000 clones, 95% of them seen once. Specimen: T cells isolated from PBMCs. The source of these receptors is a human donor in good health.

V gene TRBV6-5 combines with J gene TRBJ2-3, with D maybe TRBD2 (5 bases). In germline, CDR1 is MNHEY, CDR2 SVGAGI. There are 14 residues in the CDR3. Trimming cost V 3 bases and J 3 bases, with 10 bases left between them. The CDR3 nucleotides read TGTGCCAGCAGTTATGGACCGGGGACAGATACGCAGTATTTT. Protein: CASSYGPGTDTQYF.

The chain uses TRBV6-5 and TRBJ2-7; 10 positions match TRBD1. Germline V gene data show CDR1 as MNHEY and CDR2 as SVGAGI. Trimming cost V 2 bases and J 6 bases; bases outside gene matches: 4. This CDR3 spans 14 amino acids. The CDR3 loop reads CASSYRQGASEQYF. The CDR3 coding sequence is TGTGCCAGCAGTTACCGACAGGGGGCTAGCGAGCAGTACTTC.

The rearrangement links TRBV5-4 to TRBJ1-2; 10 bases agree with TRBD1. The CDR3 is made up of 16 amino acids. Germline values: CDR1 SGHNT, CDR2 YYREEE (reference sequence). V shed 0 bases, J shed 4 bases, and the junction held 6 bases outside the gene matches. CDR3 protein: CASSLGQGAGVYGYTF. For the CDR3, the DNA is TGTGCCAGCAGCTTGGGACAGGGGGCGGGAGTCTATGGCTACACCTTC.

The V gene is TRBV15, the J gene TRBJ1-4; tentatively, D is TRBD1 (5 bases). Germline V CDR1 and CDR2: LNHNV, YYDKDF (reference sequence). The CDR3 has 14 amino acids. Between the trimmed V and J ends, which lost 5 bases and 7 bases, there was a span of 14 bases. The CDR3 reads CATSPRAGLEKLFF. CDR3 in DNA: TGTGCCACCAGCCCTCGGGCGGGACTTGAAAAACTGTTTTTT.

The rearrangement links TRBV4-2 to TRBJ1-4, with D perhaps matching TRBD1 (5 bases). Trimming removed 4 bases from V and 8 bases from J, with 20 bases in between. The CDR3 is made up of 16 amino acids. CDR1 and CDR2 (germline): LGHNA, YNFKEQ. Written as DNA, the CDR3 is TGTGCCAGCAGCCGCCCGGGGAGGGGCGGAGCAGAAAAACTGTTTTTT. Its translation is CASSRPGRGGAEKLFF.

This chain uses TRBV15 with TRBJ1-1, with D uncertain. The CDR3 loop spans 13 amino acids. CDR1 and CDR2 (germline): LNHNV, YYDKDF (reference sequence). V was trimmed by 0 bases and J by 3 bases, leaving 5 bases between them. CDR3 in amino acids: CATSRDGYTEAFF. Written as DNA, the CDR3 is TGTGCCACCAGCAGAGACGGGTACACTGAAGCTTTCTTT. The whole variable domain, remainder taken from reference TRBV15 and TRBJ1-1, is DAMVIQNPRYQVTQFGKPVTLSCSQTLNHNVMYWYQQKSSQAPKLLFHYYDKDFNNEADTPDNFQSRRPNTSFCFLDIRSPGLGDTAMYLCATSRDGYTEAFFGQGTRLTVV.

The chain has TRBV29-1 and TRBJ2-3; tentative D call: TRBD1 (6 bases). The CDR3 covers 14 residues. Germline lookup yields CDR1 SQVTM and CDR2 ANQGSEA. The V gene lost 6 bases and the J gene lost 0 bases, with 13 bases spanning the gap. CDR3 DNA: TGCAGCGTCGCCGGGACAAGTAGCACAGATACGCAGTATTTT. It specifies CSVAGTSSTDTQYF.

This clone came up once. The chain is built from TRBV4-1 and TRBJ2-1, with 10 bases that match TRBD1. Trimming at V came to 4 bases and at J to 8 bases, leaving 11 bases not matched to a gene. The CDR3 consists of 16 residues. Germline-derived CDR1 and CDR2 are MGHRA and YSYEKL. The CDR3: CASSLSGTGAVDEQFF. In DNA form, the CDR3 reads TGCGCCAGCAGCCTTTCCGGGACAGGGGCAGTGGATGAGCAGTTCTTC.

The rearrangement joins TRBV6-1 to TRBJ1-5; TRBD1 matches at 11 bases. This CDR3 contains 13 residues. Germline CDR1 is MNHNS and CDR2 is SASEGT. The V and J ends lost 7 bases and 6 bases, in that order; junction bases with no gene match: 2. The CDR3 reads CASIGTGGQPQHF. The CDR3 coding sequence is TGTGCCAGCATAGGGACAGGGGGTCAGCCCCAGCATTTT.

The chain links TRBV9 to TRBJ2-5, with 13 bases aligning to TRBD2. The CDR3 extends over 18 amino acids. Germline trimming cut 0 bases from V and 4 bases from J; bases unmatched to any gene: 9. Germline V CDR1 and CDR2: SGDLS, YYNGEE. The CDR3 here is CASSVGDRLAGGAETQYF. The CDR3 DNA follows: TGTGCCAGCAGCGTAGGGGACCGACTAGCGGGGGGTGCAGAGACCCAGTACTTC.

The CDR3 bases are TGCGCCAGCAGCCAAGGGGGGGGAGGGACCGGGGAGCTGTTTTTT. Protein product: CASSQGGGGTGELFF. The chain employs TRBV4-1 and TRBJ2-2, with 7 positions matching TRBD2. The CDR3 covers 15 residues. The germline CDR1 and CDR2 sequences are MGHRA and YSYEKL. With V trimmed by 1 base and J by 5 bases, 4 bases remained unmatched.

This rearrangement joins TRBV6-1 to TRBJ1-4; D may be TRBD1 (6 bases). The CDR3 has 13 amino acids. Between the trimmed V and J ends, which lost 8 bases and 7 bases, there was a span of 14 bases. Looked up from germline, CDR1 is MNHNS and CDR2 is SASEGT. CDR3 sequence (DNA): TGTGCCAGCCCAGGGGTGGTTAGTGAAAAACTGTTTTTT. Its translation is CASPGVVSEKLFF.

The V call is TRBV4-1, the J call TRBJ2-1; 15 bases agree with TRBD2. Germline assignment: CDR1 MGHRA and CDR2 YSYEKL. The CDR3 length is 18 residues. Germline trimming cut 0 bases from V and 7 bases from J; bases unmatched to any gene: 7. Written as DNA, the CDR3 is TGCGCCAGCAGCCAAGATAGGACTAGCGGGAGGGCGGGGAATGAGCAGTTCTTC. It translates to CASSQDRTSGRAGNEQFF.

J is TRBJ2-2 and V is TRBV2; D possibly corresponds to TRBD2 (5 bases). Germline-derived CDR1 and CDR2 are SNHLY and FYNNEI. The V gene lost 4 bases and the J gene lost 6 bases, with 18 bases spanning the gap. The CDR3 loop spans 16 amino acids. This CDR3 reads CASSVEGTGSPGELFF. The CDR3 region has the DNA TGTGCCAGCAGTGTCGAGGGCACCGGGTCGCCCGGGGAGCTGTTTTTT.

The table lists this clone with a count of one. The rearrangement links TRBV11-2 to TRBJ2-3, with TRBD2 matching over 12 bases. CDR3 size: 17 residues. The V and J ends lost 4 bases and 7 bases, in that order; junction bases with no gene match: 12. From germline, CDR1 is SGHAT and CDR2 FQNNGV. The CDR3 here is CASSSIASGRGRNTQYF. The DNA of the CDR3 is TGTGCCAGCAGCTCCATAGCTAGCGGGAGGGGAAGGAATACGCAGTATTTT.

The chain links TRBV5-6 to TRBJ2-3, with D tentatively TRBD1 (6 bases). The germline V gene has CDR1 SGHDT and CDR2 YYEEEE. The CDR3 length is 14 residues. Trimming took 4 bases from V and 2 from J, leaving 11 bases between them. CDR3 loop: CASSLGQLTDTQYF. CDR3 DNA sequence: TGTGCCAGCAGCCTAGGACAGCTCACAGATACGCAGTATTTT.

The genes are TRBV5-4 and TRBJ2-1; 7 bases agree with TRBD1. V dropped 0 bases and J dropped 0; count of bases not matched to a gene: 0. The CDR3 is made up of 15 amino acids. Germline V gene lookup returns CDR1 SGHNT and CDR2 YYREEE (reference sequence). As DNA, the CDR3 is TGTGCCAGCAGCTTGGGACAGGGCTCCTACAATGAGCAGTTCTTC. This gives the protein CASSLGQGSYNEQFF.

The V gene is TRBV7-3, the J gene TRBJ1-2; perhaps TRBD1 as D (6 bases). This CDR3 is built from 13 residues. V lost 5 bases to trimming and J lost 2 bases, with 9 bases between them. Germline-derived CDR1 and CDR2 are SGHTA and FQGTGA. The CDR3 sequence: CASSATGNYGYTF. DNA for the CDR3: TGTGCCAGCAGCGCTACAGGGAACTATGGCTACACCTTC.

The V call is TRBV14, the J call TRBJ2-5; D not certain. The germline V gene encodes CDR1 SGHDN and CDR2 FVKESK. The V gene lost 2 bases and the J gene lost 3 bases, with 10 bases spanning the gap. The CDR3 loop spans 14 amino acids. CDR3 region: CASSQSYPKETQYF. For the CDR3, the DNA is TGTGCCAGCAGCCAATCTTACCCTAAAGAGACCCAGTACTTC.

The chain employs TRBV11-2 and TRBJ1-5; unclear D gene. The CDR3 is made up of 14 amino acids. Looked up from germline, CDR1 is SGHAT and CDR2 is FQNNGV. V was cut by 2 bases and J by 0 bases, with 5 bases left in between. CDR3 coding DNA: TGTGCCAGCAGCTTAATGCGTAGCAATCAGCCCCAGCATTTT. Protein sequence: CASSLMRSNQPQHF.

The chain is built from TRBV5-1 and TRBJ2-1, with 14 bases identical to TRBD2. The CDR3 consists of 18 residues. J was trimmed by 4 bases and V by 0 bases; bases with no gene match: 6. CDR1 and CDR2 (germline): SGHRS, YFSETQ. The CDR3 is CASSLGLAGGVLYNEQFF. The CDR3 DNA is TGCGCCAGCAGCTTGGGACTAGCGGGGGGGGTTCTGTACAATGAGCAGTTCTTC.

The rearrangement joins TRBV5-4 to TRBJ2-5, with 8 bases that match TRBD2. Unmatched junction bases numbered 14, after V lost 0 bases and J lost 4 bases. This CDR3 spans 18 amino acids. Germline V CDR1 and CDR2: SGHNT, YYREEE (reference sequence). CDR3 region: CASSLGRARGASGETQYF. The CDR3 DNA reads TGTGCCAGCAGCTTGGGTCGGGCGCGGGGGGCGAGCGGAGAGACCCAGTACTTC.

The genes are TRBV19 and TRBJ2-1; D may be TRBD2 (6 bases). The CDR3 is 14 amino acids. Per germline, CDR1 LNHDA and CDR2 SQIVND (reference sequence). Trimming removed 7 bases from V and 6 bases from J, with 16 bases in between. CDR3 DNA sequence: TGTGCCAGTACCGCGCCGGGAGAGGTCAATGAGCAGTTCTTC. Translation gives CASTAPGEVNEQFF.

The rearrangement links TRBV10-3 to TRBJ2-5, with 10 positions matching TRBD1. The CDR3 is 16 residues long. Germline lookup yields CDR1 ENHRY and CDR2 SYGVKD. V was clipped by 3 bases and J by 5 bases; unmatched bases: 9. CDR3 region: CAISDFRGGQGETQYF. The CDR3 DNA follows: TGTGCCATCAGTGATTTCCGTGGGGGACAGGGGGAGACCCAGTACTTC.